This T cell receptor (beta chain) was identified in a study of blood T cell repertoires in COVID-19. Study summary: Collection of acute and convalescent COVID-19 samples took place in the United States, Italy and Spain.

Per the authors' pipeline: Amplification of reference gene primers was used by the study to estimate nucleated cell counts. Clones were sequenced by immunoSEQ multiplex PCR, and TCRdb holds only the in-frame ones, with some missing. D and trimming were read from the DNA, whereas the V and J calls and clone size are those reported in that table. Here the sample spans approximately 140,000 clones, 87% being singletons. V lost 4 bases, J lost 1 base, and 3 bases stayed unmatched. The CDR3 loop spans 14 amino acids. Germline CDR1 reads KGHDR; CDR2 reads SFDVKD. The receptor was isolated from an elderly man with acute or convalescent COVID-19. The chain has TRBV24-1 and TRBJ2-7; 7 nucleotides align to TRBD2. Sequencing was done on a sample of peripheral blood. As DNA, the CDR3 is TGTGCCACCAGTGACCCGGGACTATCCTACGAGCAGTACTTC. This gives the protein CATSDPGLSYEQYF.